The source of this T cell receptor (beta chain) is a study of blood T cell repertoires in COVID-19 (dated by TCRdb to the early 2020s). Broadly, across the study: Samples from collaborators originated in the United States, Italy and Spain and spanned both the acute and convalescent phases of COVID-19. The prospective study material was composed of cDNA or gDNA derived from T cells, B-cell-depleted T cells, or PBMCs. The dataset comprised deeply sampled blood TCRbeta repertoires from subjects exposed to, actively infected with, or recovered from COVID-19. The repertoires were released in a freely available public database intended as a resource for research on the immune response to SARS-CoV-2. The sample metadata nearly always contained a de-identified subject ID, COVID-19 status, age in years and sex. The samples were drawn from the first 160 participants of the ongoing ImmuneRACE study and from some 1,300 subjects provided by 6 global collaborators. Where available, HLA class I and class II types were obtained from metadata supplied by the sample provider rather than from assay-based typing.

Whole blood was collected in K2EDTA tubes by collaborating institutions according to the institutions' own protocols. For TCRbeta analysis, collaborators shipped samples as frozen whole blood, isolated PBMCs, or DNA extracted from either of those sample types. The study at large found these results: Clinical and demographic metadata were provided uncurated, with the amount varying by source and participant.

The junction shows trimming of 6 bases on V and 4 bases on J, plus 18 bases between the germline ends. From the cysteine up to the phenylalanine, the CDR3 has a length of 15 residues. The kept DNA is CDR3 alone, 45 bases in frame from the first base. The germline V gene (reference sequence) sets CDR1 to SEHNR and CDR2 to FQNEAQ. TCRbeta CDR3 regions were amplified from genomic DNA using the immunoSEQ Assay, a bias-controlled multiplex PCR. From the authors' description of their analysis: The number of nucleated cells in each sample was estimated by amplification of reference gene primers within the assay. To quantify the absolute abundance of each unique TCRbeta CDR3 rearrangement, sequence reads were collapsed and filtered. For each sample, productive Simpson clonality was calculated as the square root of Simpson's diversity index across productive rearrangements. TCRdb took over this immuneACCESS table, retaining in-frame rearrangements with V and J assigned. Such tables are incomplete; in checked studies, under half of the missing clones stem from an unresolved V gene, and the remainder is unexplained. V and J calls and clone size are as listed in that table; D and trimming were resolved from the DNA. For this sample there are 200,000 to 300,000 clones; around 87% appear just once. The ten largest clones capture under 2.5% of the sample.

As to this clone: This clone's antigen is unknown. No much larger clone exists at a distance of one base, and base qualities are not known.

The receptor was derived from a woman aged 50 to 60 with acute or convalescent COVID-19. Sequencing was performed on peripheral blood. The sequence joins TRBV7-9 to TRBJ1-1, with TRBD1 perhaps the D gene, on 5 matching bases. This receptor has the CDR3 CASSLSGGRSTEAFF. In nucleotides, the sequence is TGTGCCAGCAGTTTATCGGGGGGTAGAAGCACTGAAGCTTTCTTT.